Listed below are T cell receptor beta chains from one sample, sequenced in a study of cytomegalovirus exposure and HLA in healthy donors. The assay was immunoSEQ multiplex PCR, and TCRdb's table has in-frame clones only and misses some. The sample contains 130,000 or so clones, just under 75% of which appear only once. The sequenced sample consisted of PBMCs. All receptors derive from a man aged 40-49 years in good health and CMV-seropositive. CDR3s include the opening cysteine and the closing phenylalanine or tryptophan. D genes are given only for firm matches. Part of the rows lack a size; the others show once, few, many or a class for expanded clones.

CDR3 DNA: TGTGCCAGCAGCTTTGGGGGGACCGACAGGGTCGGCTACACCTTC
CDR3 protein: CASSFGGTDRVGYTF
V gene: TRBV7-6
clone size: -
J gene: TRBJ1-2
D gene: TRBD1

CDR3 DNA: TGCGCCAGCAGCTTGTCTGGACAGTCCTATGGCTACACCTTC
CDR3 protein: CASSLSGQSYGYTF
V gene: TRBV5-1
clone size: -
J gene: TRBJ1-2
D gene: -

CDR3 DNA: TGTGCCAGCAGCCCGGGACTCGTTAATTCACCCCTCCACTTT
CDR3 protein: CASSPGLVNSPLHF
V gene: TRBV6-1
clone size: few
J gene: TRBJ1-6
D gene: -

CDR3 DNA: TGCGCCAGCAGCTTGGCCGTGGGACAGGGGTCACCTGAAGCTTTCTTT
CDR3 protein: CASSLAVGQGSPEAFF
V gene: TRBV5-1
clone size: few
J gene: TRBJ1-1
D gene: TRBD1

CDR3 DNA: TGTGCCAGCAGCTGGGACAGGACCGGGGAGCTGTTTTTT
CDR3 protein: CASSWDRTGELFF
V gene: TRBV5-4
clone size: -
J gene: TRBJ2-2
D gene: TRBD1

CDR3 DNA: TGTGCCAGCGCCCGGGGGGGTAGCGATCAGCCCCAGCATTTT
CDR3 protein: CASARGGSDQPQHF
V gene: TRBV27
clone size: -
J gene: TRBJ1-5
D gene: -

CDR3 DNA: TGTGCCAGCAGCTTACTGGACAGGGGTAGGGACGAGCAGTACTTC
CDR3 protein: CASSLLDRGRDEQYF
V gene: TRBV7-6
clone size: -
J gene: TRBJ2-7
D gene: TRBD1

CDR3 DNA: TGTGCCAGCAGCGCCCGACAGGGATGGGGCGAGCAGTACTTC
CDR3 protein: CASSARQGWGEQYF
V gene: TRBV7-9
clone size: -
J gene: TRBJ2-7
D gene: TRBD1

CDR3 DNA: TGTGCCAGCAGTTCGGGGGGCGCCAAAAACATTCAGTACTTC
CDR3 protein: CASSSGGAKNIQYF
V gene: TRBV28
clone size: -
J gene: TRBJ2-4
D gene: -

CDR3 DNA: TGCGCCAGCAGTCAATCGGGGACAGGTGTGGCTGAAGCTTTCTTT
CDR3 protein: CASSQSGTGVAEAFF
V gene: TRBV23-1
clone size: -
J gene: TRBJ1-1
D gene: TRBD1

CDR3 DNA: TGTGCCAGCAGCTTGGACAGGGTTTCTTCCGGCTACACCTTC
CDR3 protein: CASSLDRVSSGYTF
V gene: TRBV5-4
clone size: -
J gene: TRBJ1-2
D gene: -

CDR3 DNA: TGCGCCAGCAGCTTGGCGGCTAGCGGAGTCTCCTACAATGAGCAGTTCTTC
CDR3 protein: CASSLAASGVSYNEQFF
V gene: TRBV5-1
clone size: -
J gene: TRBJ2-1
D gene: TRBD2

CDR3 DNA: TGTGCTAGTGATACCGGGACACAGGCAGATACGCAGTATTTT
CDR3 protein: CASDTGTQADTQYF
V gene: TRBV12-5
clone size: -
J gene: TRBJ2-3
D gene: -

CDR3 DNA: TGTGCCAGCAGCTCCGTGACAGACCACGCCGGGGAGCTGTTTTTT
CDR3 protein: CASSSVTDHAGELFF
V gene: TRBV5-4
clone size: -
J gene: TRBJ2-2
D gene: -

CDR3 DNA: TGTGCCGTACGGGACAGGTTAACCACTGAAGCTTTCTTT
CDR3 protein: CAVRDRLTTEAFF
V gene: TRBV10-3
clone size: -
J gene: TRBJ1-1
D gene: TRBD1

CDR3 DNA: TGTGCCAGCAGCTTAGGCAGGGGAGTGGATGGCTACACCTTC
CDR3 protein: CASSLGRGVDGYTF
V gene: TRBV7-9
clone size: -
J gene: TRBJ1-2
D gene: -

CDR3 DNA: TGTGCCAGCAGCGCCACAGGGGGCACCGGGGAGCTGTTTTTT
CDR3 protein: CASSATGGTGELFF
V gene: TRBV9
clone size: -
J gene: TRBJ2-2
D gene: TRBD1

CDR3 DNA: TGTGCCAGCAGTAGACGCCGAGTAGCGGGAGGGCCCCGACCAAGCTCCTACGAGCAGTACTTC
CDR3 protein: CASSRRRVAGGPRPSSYEQYF
V gene: TRBV2
clone size: -
J gene: TRBJ2-7
D gene: TRBD2

CDR3 DNA: TGCGCCAGCAGCCAAGCTCAGGGGGCAGGGGTCGAGCAGTACTTC
CDR3 protein: CASSQAQGAGVEQYF
V gene: TRBV4-1
clone size: -
J gene: TRBJ2-7
D gene: TRBD1

CDR3 DNA: TGTGCCAGCAGTGAGGGGGGACCCTACAATGAGCAGTTCTTC
CDR3 protein: CASSEGGPYNEQFF
V gene: TRBV6-1
clone size: once
J gene: TRBJ2-1
D gene: -

CDR3 DNA: TGTGCCAGCTCACCATTTACAGGGACAAACACTGAAGCTTTCTTT
CDR3 protein: CASSPFTGTNTEAFF
V gene: TRBV18
clone size: -
J gene: TRBJ1-1
D gene: -

CDR3 DNA: TGCAGCGGAGGAAACACACAGGGTAGTGGCGAGCAGTACTTC
CDR3 protein: CSGGNTQGSGEQYF
V gene: TRBV29-1
clone size: -
J gene: TRBJ2-7
D gene: -

CDR3 DNA: TGTGCCAGCAGTCAACTGACAGGGAGGAACACCGGGGAGCTGTTTTTT
CDR3 protein: CASSQLTGRNTGELFF
V gene: TRBV2
clone size: -
J gene: TRBJ2-2
D gene: TRBD1

CDR3 DNA: TGTGCCAGCGAGGGAGAGCCTGGAAAACTGTTTTTT
CDR3 protein: CASEGEPGKLFF
V gene: TRBV6-6
clone size: -
J gene: TRBJ1-4
D gene: -

CDR3 DNA: TGTGCCAGCAGCCGGGGTAGGACCCCTGTGCAGCCCCAGCATTTT
CDR3 protein: CASSRGRTPVQPQHF
V gene: TRBV7-2
clone size: -
J gene: TRBJ1-5
D gene: -

CDR3 DNA: TGTGCCAGCAGCTTAGGAACTCCTAGCGGGAGTACTTACGAGCAGTACTTC
CDR3 protein: CASSLGTPSGSTYEQYF
V gene: TRBV13
clone size: -
J gene: TRBJ2-7
D gene: TRBD2

CDR3 DNA: TGTGCCAGCAGCCCGGAGGGACGGTCCTACGAGCAGTACTTC
CDR3 protein: CASSPEGRSYEQYF
V gene: TRBV5-8
clone size: -
J gene: TRBJ2-7
D gene: -

CDR3 DNA: TGTGCCTGGAGTGTACAAACGGGGACTTATGGCTACACCTTC
CDR3 protein: CAWSVQTGTYGYTF
V gene: TRBV30
clone size: -
J gene: TRBJ1-2
D gene: -

CDR3 DNA: TGCGCCAGCAGCCCGGGAGGGACAGGGGTGGCTTACGAGCAGTACTTC
CDR3 protein: CASSPGGTGVAYEQYF
V gene: TRBV5-1
clone size: -
J gene: TRBJ2-7
D gene: TRBD1

CDR3 DNA: TGCGCCAGCAGCCCCAGGGTAGCTGAAAAACTGTTTTTT
CDR3 protein: CASSPRVAEKLFF
V gene: TRBV4-1
clone size: -
J gene: TRBJ1-4
D gene: -

CDR3 DNA: TGTGCCAGTAGCTCAAGCGGGGCCGCCCAGTGGACCCAGTACTTC
CDR3 protein: CASSSSGAAQWTQYF
V gene: TRBV19
clone size: few
J gene: TRBJ2-5
D gene: TRBD2

CDR3 DNA: TGTGCCAGCAAAACGAGCCCTATCCGGGGACAGAGCACTGAAGCTTTCTTT
CDR3 protein: CASKTSPIRGQSTEAFF
V gene: TRBV6-4
clone size: -
J gene: TRBJ1-1
D gene: TRBD1

CDR3 DNA: TGTGCCAGCACCCACCGGACAGCTCTCAATGAGCAGTTCTTC
CDR3 protein: CASTHRTALNEQFF
V gene: TRBV2
clone size: -
J gene: TRBJ2-1
D gene: -

CDR3 DNA: TGTGCCTGGAGTGTAGGACTCTACAAATTGAACGAGCAGTACTTC
CDR3 protein: CAWSVGLYKLNEQYF
V gene: TRBV30
clone size: -
J gene: TRBJ2-7
D gene: -

CDR3 DNA: TGTGCCAGCAGCGGGACGGGGGGAGAAAAACTGTTTTTT
CDR3 protein: CASSGTGGEKLFF
V gene: TRBV11-2
clone size: -
J gene: TRBJ1-4
D gene: -

CDR3 DNA: TGTGCCATCAGTGAGTCTGGGCCAGGTAATAGCAATCAGCCCCAGCATTTT
CDR3 protein: CAISESGPGNSNQPQHF
V gene: TRBV10-3
clone size: -
J gene: TRBJ1-5
D gene: -

CDR3 DNA: TGTGCCAGCAGCCTATGGGACACCACTGAAGCTTTCTTT
CDR3 protein: CASSLWDTTEAFF
V gene: TRBV28
clone size: -
J gene: TRBJ1-1
D gene: -

CDR3 DNA: TGTGCCAGCAGCCAGGAGACAGGGGGCATGGATGGCTACACCTTC
CDR3 protein: CASSQETGGMDGYTF
V gene: TRBV4-2
clone size: -
J gene: TRBJ1-2
D gene: TRBD1

CDR3 DNA: TGTGCCAGCACCCAGGTCGGGGACAGGGAAGAGACCCAGTACTTC
CDR3 protein: CASTQVGDREETQYF
V gene: TRBV2
clone size: once
J gene: TRBJ2-5
D gene: TRBD1

CDR3 DNA: TGTGCCACCCGTCCTAGAGGCAATCAGCCCCAGCATTTT
CDR3 protein: CATRPRGNQPQHF
V gene: TRBV19
clone size: few
J gene: TRBJ1-5
D gene: -